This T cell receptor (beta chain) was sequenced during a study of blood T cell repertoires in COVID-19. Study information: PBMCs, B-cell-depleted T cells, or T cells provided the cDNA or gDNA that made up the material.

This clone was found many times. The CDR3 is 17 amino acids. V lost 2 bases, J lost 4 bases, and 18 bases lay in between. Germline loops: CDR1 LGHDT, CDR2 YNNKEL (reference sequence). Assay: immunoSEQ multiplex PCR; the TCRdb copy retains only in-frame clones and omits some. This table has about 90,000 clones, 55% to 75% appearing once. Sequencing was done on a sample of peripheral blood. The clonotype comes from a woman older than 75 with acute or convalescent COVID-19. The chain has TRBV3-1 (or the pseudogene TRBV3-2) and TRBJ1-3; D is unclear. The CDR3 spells CASSQFYPGVPGNTIYF. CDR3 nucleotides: TGTGCCAGCAGCCAATTCTATCCCGGAGTTCCGGGAAACACCATATATTTT.